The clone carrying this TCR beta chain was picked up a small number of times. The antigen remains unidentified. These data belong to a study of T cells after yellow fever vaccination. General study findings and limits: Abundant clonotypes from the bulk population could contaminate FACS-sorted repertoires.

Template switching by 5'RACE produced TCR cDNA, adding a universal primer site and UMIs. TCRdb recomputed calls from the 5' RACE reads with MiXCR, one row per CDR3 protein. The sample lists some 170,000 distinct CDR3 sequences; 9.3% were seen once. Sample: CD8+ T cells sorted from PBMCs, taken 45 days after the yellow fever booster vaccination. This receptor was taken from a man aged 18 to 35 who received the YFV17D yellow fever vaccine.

CDR3 DNA sequence: TGCGCCAGCAGCCAAGATTTGGGACTAGCCGGGACCAACAATGAGCAGTTCTTC. It is translated as CASSQDLGLAGTNNEQFF. The chain carries TRBV4-1 and TRBJ2-1; TRBD2 matches 9 bases. Germline V gene sequence: CDR1 MGHRA, CDR2 YSYEKL. The CDR3 runs 18 residues. J gave up 5 bases and V 0 bases, and 11 bases lay outside the gene matches.